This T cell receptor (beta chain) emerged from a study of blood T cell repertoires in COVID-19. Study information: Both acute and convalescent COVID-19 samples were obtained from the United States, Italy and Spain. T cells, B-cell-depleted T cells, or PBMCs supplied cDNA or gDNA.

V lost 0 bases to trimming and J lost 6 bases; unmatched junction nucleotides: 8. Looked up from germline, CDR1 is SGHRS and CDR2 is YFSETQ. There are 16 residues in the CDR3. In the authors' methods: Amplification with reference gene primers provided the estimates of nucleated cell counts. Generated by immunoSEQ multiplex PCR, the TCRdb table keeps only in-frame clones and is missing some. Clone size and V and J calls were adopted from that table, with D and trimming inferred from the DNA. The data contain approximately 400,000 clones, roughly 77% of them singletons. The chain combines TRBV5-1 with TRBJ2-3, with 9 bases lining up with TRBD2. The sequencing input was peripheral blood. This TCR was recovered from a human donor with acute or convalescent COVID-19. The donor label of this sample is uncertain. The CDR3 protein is CASSLGTSELGDTQYF. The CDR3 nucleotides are TGCGCCAGCAGCTTGGGGACTAGCGAGCTTGGGGATACGCAGTATTTT.